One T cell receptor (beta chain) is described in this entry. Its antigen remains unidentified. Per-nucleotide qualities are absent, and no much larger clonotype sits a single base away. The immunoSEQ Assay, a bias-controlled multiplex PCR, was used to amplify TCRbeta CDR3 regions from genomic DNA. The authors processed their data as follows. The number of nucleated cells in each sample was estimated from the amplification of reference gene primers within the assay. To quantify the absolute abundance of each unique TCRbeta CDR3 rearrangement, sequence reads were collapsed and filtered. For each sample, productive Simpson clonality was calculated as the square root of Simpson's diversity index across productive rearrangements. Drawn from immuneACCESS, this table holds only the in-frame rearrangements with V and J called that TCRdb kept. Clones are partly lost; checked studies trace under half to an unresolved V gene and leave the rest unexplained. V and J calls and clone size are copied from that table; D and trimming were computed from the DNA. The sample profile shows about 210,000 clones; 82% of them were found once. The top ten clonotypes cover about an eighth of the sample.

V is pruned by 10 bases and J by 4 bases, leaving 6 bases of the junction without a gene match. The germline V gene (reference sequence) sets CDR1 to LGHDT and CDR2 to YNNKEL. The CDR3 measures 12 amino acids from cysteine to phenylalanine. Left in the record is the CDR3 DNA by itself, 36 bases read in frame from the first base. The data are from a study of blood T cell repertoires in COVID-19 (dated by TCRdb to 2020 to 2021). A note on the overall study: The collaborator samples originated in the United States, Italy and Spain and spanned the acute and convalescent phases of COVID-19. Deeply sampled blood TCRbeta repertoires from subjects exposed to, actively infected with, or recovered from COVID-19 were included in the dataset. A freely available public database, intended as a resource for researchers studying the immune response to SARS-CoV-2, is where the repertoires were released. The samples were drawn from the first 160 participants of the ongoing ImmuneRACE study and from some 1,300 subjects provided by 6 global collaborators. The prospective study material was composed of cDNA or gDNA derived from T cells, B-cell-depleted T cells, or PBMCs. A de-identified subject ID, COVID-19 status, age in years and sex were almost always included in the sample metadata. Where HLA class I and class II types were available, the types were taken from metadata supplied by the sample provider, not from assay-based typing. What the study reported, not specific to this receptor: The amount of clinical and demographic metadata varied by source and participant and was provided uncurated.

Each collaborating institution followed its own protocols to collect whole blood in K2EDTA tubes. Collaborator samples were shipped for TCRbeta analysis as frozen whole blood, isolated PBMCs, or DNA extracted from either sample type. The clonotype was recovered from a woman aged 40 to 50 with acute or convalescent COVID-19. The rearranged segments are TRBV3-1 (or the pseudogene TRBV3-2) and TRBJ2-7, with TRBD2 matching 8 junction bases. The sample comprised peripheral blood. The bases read TGTGCCACCCGGGGGGGGACATACGAGCAGTACTTC. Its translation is CATRGGTYEQYF.